This T cell receptor beta chain was sequenced during a study of molecular identifiers for immune sequencing clone quantification. Across the whole study: Replicate runs used RNA from 20,000 or 100,000 naive CD8 cells, which was split five ways into aliquots, and four of those aliquots were then sequenced. Whole-study results and caveats: Effector cells had over 97% of their molecules in clones above 20 RNA copies, while naive cells had under 1%. Spiked-in Jurkat TCR RNA corresponding to one cell was reported as detectable against about 1 million naive cells.

MiXCR was run by TCRdb on the PCR reads, yielding one entry per CDR3 protein. Of about 510,000 distinct CDR3 sequences detected, about a fifth appear once; the ten largest clones hold 0.7% to 1%. Details on this clonotype: Its specificity is not known.

V was clipped by 1 base and J by 3 bases, with 19 bases between them. The V gene's germline CDR1 is SEHNR and CDR2 FQNEAQ (reference sequence). The CDR3 contains 17 residues. This chain connects TRBV7-9 to TRBJ2-7, with a possible D match to TRBD2 (6 bases). Sequencing used naive CD8+ T cells from blood, with Jurkat cell RNA spiked in. As for subset: FACS-sorted CD8+CD4-CCR7+CD45RA+ naive T cells. The sequence derives from a human donor in good health. Some libraries in this study had Jurkat cell RNA spiked in. CDR3 region: CASSLGLGRWENYEQYF. CDR3 DNA: TGTGCCAGCAGCTTAGGTCTCGGGAGATGGGAAAACTACGAGCAGTACTTC.